The sample holds a few counts of the clone carrying this TCR beta chain. The CDR3 extends over 17 amino acids. Germline lookup yields CDR1 SGHRS and CDR2 YFSETQ. After removal of 0 bases from V and 4 bases from J, the junction contained 5 bases not matched to a gene. These data originate in a study of T cells in Graves' hyperthyroidism and ophthalmopathy. RNA transcripts were the template for amplifying TCR beta CDR3 regions. The HTBI primer set served for first-round RT-PCR of the TCR CDR3. TCRdb re-derived calls from the multiplex PCR reads in MiXCR, one entry per CDR3 protein. This sample carries about 720,000 distinct CDR3 sequences, around 20% of them seen once, and the ten largest clones take roughly a sixth.

The specimen was blood. The TCR was taken from a woman in her forties or fifties with Graves' hyperthyroidism that later progressed to Graves' ophthalmopathy. This rearrangement joins TRBV5-1 to TRBJ2-1; 12 nucleotides agree with TRBD1. The CDR3 reads CASSLGGTGGLYNEQFF. In DNA form, the CDR3 reads TGCGCCAGCAGCTTGGGGGGGACAGGGGGCTTGTACAATGAGCAGTTCTTC.